Presented here are 11 T cell receptor beta chains from one specimen sequenced in a study of T cells and copy number aberrations in small-cell lung cancer. Clones were sequenced by immunoSEQ multiplex PCR, and TCRdb holds only the in-frame ones, with some missing. The repertoire holds around 3,000 clones, with just over 90% as singletons. Source material: normal tissue next to the tumor. The receptors here all came from a man in his fifties with small cell lung cancer.

V gene TRBV7-8 combines with J gene TRBJ2-5; TRBD2 matches at 10 bases. Per the germline V gene, CDR1 is SGHVS and CDR2 is FQNEAQ. This CDR3 region has 16 residues. Germline trimming cut 4 bases from V and 5 bases from J; bases unmatched to any gene: 10. The CDR3 is CASSSYLAGASETQYF. CDR3 sequence (DNA): TGTGCCAGCAGCTCGTACCTAGCGGGAGCGTCTGAGACCCAGTACTTC.

The chain carries TRBV7-3 and TRBJ2-7; 8 bases line up with TRBD2. Trimming at V came to 6 bases and at J to 0 bases, leaving 7 bases not matched to a gene. CDR3 size: 15 residues. Germline V gives CDR1 SGHTA, CDR2 FQGTGA. The CDR3 sequence is CASSPGGGDSYEQYF. The DNA of the CDR3 is TGTGCCAGCAGTCCCGGGGGGGGCGACTCCTACGAGCAGTACTTC.

V is TRBV11-3 and J is TRBJ2-2; maybe TRBD1 (5 bases). The CDR3 is 14 residues long. Germline V gene sequence: CDR1 SGHNT, CDR2 YENEEA. Trimming cost V 3 bases and J 1 base, with 6 bases left between them. The CDR3: CASSFDRNTGELFF. Written as DNA, the CDR3 is TGTGCCAGCAGCTTCGACAGGAACACCGGGGAGCTGTTTTTT.

The CDR3 coding sequence is TGTGCCAGTAGTATTGTCTGGCGACTATTCGCTCTCTCAGATACGCAGTATTTT. Encoded protein: CASSIVWRLFALSDTQYF. The rearrangement uses TRBV19 and TRBJ2-3; D is perhaps TRBD2 (5 bases). Germline V gene lookup returns CDR1 LNHDA and CDR2 SQIVND (reference sequence). This CDR3 is 18 amino acids long. The germline V and J ends were trimmed by 3 bases and 4 bases, with 23 bases remaining between them.

This clone appeared a single time. The chain links TRBV30 to TRBJ1-4; TRBD1 matches 12 bases. From germline, CDR1 is GTSNPN and CDR2 SVGIG (reference sequence). V lost 1 base and J lost 8; bases outside the gene matches: 5. This CDR3 comprises 15 residues. CDR3 in DNA: TGTGCCTGGAGTGGGGGACAGGGGGCAGGGGAAAAACTGTTTTTT. It yields the protein CAWSGGQGAGEKLFF.

The chain carries TRBV13 and TRBJ1-1, with a possible D match to TRBD1 (5 bases). CDR1 is PRHDT, CDR2 FYEKMQ, per germline (reference sequence). V gave up 1 base and J gave up 9 bases, with 9 bases separating them. The CDR3 covers 12 residues. The CDR3 DNA follows: TGTGCCAGCAGCTTAGTTGGGGGGAAAGCTTTCTTT. This encodes CASSLVGGKAFF.

This chain connects TRBV4-2 to TRBJ1-6; D is undetermined. This CDR3 comprises 18 residues. Germline CDR1 LGHNA, CDR2 YNFKEQ. Trimming took off 3 bases at V and 5 bases at J, with 20 bases between the two ends. This CDR3 reads CASSQNAKGVSNNSPLHF. The CDR3 DNA is TGTGCCAGCAGCCAGAACGCTAAAGGCGTATCTAATAATTCACCCCTCCACTTT.

CDR3 loop: CASSSRVPYGYTF. The CDR3 DNA follows: TGTGCCAGCAGCTCCCGGGTCCCCTATGGCTACACCTTC. This chain joins TRBV5-6 and TRBJ1-2; D remains unclear. The germline V gene has CDR1 SGHDT and CDR2 YYEEEE. The V end was cut by 3 bases, the J end by 4 bases, with 10 bases between. The CDR3 consists of 13 residues.

This chain's CDR3 is CASSPRGLVFSEQYF. The CDR3 bases are TGTGCCAGCAGTCCCAGAGGACTAGTATTCTCCGAGCAGTACTTC. This chain joins TRBV2 and TRBJ2-7; 7 bases are a match to TRBD2. CDR3 size: 15 residues. CDR1 is SNHLY, CDR2 FYNNEI, per germline. J lost 6 bases, V lost 5 bases, and 13 bases had no gene match.

Here the CDR3 DNA reads TGTGCCAGCAGCGCTACAGGGATGTATGGCTACACCTTC. It encodes CASSATGMYGYTF. The rearrangement links TRBV9 to TRBJ1-2, with D maybe TRBD1 (6 bases). Germline V gives CDR1 SGDLS, CDR2 YYNGEE. The V end was cut by 3 bases, the J end by 5 bases, with 11 bases between. This CDR3 spans 13 amino acids.

This clone was seen a single time. The rearrangement joins TRBV25-1 to TRBJ1-2; D unclear. The CDR3 contains 16 residues. CDR1 is MGHDK and CDR2 is SYGVNS in the germline V gene. Trimming stripped 4 bases from V and 3 bases from J, with 18 bases between. This chain's CDR3 is CASSASTPNEDYGYTF. CDR3 nucleotides: TGTGCCAGCAGTGCCTCGACGCCAAATGAGGACTATGGCTACACCTTC.